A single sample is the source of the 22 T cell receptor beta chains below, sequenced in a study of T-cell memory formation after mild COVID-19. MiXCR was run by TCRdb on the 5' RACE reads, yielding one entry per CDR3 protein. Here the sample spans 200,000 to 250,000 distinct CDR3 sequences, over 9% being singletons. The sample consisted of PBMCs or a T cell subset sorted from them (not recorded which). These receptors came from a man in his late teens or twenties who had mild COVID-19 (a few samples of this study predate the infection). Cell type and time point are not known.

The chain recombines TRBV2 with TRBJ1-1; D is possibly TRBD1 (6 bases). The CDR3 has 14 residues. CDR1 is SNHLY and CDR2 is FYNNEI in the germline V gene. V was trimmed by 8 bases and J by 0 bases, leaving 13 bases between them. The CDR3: CASALGGMNTEAFF. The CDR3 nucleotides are TGTGCCAGCGCCCTTGGGGGCATGAACACTGAAGCTTTCTTT.

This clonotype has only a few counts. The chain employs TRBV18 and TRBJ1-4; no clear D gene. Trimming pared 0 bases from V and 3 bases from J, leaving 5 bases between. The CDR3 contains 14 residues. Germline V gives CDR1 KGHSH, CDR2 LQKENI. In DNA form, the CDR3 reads TGTGCCAGCTCACCACCGATGTCTAATGAAAAACTGTTTTTT. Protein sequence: CASSPPMSNEKLFF.

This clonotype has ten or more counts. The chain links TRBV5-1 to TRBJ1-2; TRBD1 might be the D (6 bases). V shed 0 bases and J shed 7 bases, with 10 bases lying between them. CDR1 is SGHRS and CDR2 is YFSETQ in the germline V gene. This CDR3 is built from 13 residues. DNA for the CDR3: TGCGCCAGCAGCTTGGATCAGGGGCCTGGCTACACCTTC. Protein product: CASSLDQGPGYTF.

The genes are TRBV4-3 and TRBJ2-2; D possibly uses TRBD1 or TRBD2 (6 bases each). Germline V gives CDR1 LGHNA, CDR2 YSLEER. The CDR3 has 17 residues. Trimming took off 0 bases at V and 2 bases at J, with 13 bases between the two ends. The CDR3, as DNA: TGCGCCAGCAGCCAAGAAGGGGGGACAAGAAACACCGGGGAGCTGTTTTTT. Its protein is CASSQEGGTRNTGELFF.

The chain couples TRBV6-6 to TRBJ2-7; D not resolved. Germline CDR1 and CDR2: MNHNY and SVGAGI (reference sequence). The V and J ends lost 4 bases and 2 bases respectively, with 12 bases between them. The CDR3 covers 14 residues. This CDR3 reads CASSSPRVAYEQYF. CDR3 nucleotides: TGTGCCAGCAGTTCCCCTAGGGTAGCCTACGAGCAGTACTTC.

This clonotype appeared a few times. The CDR3 DNA sequence: TGTGCCAGCAGCCAAGTGTGGCGAAGCCCAGGAAACACCATATATTTT. Encoded protein: CASSQVWRSPGNTIYF. The J gene is TRBJ1-3, the V gene TRBV14; D is unresolved. CDR3 length: 16 residues. Germline CDR1 reads SGHDN; CDR2 reads FVKESK. Trimming pared 1 base from V and 4 bases from J, leaving 14 bases between.

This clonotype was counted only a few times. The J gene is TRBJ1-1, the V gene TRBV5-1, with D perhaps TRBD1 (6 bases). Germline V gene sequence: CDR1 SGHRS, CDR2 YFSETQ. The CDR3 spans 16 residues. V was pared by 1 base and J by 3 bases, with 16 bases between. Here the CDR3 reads CASSLSGAGWDTEAFF. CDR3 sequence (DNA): TGCGCCAGCAGCTTGTCAGGGGCCGGTTGGGACACTGAAGCTTTCTTT.

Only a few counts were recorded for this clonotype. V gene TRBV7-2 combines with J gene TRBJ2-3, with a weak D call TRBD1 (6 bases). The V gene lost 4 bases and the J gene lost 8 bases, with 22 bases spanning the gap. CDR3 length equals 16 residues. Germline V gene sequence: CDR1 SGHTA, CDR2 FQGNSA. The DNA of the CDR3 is TGTGCCAGCAGCTCAGGGGTAGGCTATGGTCAGGGTACGCAGTATTTT. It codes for CASSSGVGYGQGTQYF. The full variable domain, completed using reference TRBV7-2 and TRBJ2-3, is GAGVSQSPSNKVTEKGKDVELRCDPISGHTALYWYRQSLGQGLEFLIYFQGNSAPDKSGLPSDRFSAERTGGSVSTLTIQRTQQEDSAVYLCASSSGVGYGQGTQYFGPGTRLTVL.

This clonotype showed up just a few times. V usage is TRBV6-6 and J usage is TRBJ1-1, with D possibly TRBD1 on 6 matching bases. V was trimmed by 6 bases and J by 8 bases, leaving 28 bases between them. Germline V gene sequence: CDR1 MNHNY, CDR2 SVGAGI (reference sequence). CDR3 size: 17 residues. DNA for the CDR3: TGTGCCAGCAGCCTTAGCCCGGGACAAGGGATTGCTGAAGAAGCTTTCTTT. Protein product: CASSLSPGQGIAEEAFF.

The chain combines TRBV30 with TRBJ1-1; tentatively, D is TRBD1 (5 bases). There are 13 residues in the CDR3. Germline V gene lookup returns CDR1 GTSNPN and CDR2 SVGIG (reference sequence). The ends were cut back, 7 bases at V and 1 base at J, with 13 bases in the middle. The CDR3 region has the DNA TGTGCCTCCCTTGACGGGGGGAACACTGAAGCTTTCTTT. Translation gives CASLDGGNTEAFF.

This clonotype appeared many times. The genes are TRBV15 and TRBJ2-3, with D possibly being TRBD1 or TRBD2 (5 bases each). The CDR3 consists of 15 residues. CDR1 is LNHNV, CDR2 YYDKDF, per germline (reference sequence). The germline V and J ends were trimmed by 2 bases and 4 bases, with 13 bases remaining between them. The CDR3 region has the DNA TGTGCCACCAGCAGACCCGGGACGTTGGCAGATACGCAGTATTTT. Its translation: CATSRPGTLADTQYF.

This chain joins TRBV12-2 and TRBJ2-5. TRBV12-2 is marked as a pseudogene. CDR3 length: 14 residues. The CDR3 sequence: CASRLGSSQETQYF. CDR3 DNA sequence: TGTGCAAGTCGCTTAGGGTCCTCCCAAGAGACCCAGTACTTC.

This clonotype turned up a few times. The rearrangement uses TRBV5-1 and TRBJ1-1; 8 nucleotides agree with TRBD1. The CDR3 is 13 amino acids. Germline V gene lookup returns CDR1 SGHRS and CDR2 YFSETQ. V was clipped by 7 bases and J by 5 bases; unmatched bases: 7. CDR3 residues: CASGQGSGTEAFF. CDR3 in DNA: TGCGCCAGCGGACAGGGCTCGGGAACTGAAGCTTTCTTT.

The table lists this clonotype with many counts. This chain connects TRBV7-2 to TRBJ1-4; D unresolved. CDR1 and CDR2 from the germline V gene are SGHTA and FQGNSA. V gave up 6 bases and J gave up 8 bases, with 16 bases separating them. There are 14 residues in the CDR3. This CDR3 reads CASRPREGQEKLFF. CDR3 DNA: TGTGCCAGCAGACCTAGAGAAGGGCAGGAAAAACTGTTTTTT.

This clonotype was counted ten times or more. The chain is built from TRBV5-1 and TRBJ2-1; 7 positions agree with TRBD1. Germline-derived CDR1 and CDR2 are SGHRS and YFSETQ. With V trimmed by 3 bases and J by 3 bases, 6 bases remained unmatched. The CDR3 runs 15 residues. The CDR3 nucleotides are TGCGCCAGCAGCTCTAGACAGGGAAACTACAATGAGCAGTTCTTC. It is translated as CASSSRQGNYNEQFF.

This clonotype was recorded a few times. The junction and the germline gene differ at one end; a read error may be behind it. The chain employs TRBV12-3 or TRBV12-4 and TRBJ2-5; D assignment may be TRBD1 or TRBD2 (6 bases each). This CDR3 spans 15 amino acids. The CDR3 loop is CASSLGRGREETQYF. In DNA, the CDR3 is TGTGCCAGCAGCTTAGGACGGGGGCGAGAGGAGACCCAGTACTTC.

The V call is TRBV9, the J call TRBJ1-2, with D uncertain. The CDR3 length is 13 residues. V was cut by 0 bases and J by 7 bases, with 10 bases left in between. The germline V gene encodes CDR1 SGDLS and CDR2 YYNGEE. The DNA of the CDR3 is TGTGCCAGCAGCGTAGGACCGACCAGTGGCTACACCTTC. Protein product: CASSVGPTSGYTF.

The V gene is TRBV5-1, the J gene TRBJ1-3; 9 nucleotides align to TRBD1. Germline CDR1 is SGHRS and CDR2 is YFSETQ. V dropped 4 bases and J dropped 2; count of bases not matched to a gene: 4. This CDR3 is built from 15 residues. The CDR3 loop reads CASSVTGGAGNTIYF. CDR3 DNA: TGCGCCAGCAGCGTTACAGGGGGCGCTGGAAACACCATATATTTT.

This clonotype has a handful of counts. The CDR3 DNA reads TGTGCCAGCAGCCCGGGGGGTGCGGGAGAGCAAGAGACCCAGTACTTC. Residues: CASSPGGAGEQETQYF. The chain carries TRBV7-7 and TRBJ2-5, with 7 bases aligning to TRBD2. The V segment lost 5 bases and the J segment 2 bases; nucleotides outside the gene matches: 11. The germline V gene has CDR1 SSHAT and CDR2 FNYEAQ (reference sequence). The length of the CDR3 is 16 residues.

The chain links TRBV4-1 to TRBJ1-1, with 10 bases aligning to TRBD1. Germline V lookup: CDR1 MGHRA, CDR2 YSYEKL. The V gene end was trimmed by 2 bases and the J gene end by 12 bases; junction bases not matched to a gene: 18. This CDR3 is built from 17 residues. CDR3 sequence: CASSQLPLPGQGTLSFF. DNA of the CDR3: TGCGCCAGCAGCCAACTGCCCTTACCGGGACAGGGGACCCTATCTTTCTTT.

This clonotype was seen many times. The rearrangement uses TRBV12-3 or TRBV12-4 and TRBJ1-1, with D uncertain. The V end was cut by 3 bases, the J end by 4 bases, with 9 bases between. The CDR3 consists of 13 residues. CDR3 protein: CASSFVVGTEAFF. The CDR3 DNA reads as TGTGCCAGCAGTTTTGTTGTGGGCACTGAAGCTTTCTTT.

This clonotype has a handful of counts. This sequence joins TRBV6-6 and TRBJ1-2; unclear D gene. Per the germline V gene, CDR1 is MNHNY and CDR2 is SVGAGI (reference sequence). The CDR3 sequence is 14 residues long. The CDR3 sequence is CASKPGPQHSGYTF. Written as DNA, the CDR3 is TGTGCTTCCAAACCTGGTCCCCAGCATAGTGGCTACACCTTC.